This T cell receptor (beta chain) was profiled in a study of blood T cell repertoires in COVID-19. The CDR3 is 13 amino acids. The germline V gene has CDR1 GTSNPN and CDR2 SVGIG (reference sequence). The germline V and J ends were trimmed by 0 bases and 7 bases, with 11 bases remaining between them. TCRdb keeps only in-frame clones here, not all; method: immunoSEQ multiplex PCR. The data show under 350,000 clones, with about 92% seen just once and 2.6% held by the top ten. The TCR sequence derives from a man between 60 and 75 years old who had recovered from COVID-19. The V gene is TRBV30, the J gene TRBJ2-3; no reliable D call. The material sequenced was PBMCs or T cells enriched from blood (not recorded which). The CDR3 sequence: CAWSVQGRHTQYF. The CDR3 nucleotides are TGTGCCTGGAGTGTACAAGGCAGGCATACGCAGTATTTT. Together with reference TRBV30 and TRBJ2-3, the CDR3 gives the full variable domain: SQTIHQWPATLVQPVGSPLSLECTVEGTSNPNLYWYRQAAGRGLQLLFYSVGIGQISSEVPQNLSASRPQDRQFILSSKKLLLSDSGFYLCAWSVQGRHTQYFGPGTRLTVL.